The rows below give T cell receptor beta chains drawn from one sample of a study of OX40 agonist ivuxolimab in advanced cancers. Profiled with immunoSEQ multiplex PCR; TCRdb holds only in-frame clones, not every one. The sample lists 70,000 to 80,000 clones, approximately 81% occurring once. The sample was CD4+ or CD8+ T cells sorted from blood, taken in a trial of the OX40 agonist ivuxolimab. The receptors come from an adult with an advanced solid tumor such as melanoma, head and neck, liver or kidney cancer. Each CDR3 is given with its conserved first and last residue. The order of the fields is J gene, V gene, clone size, D gene, CDR3 protein, CDR3 DNA. The D gene is left open where the match is weak. Expanded clones get a size class; other rows say once, few or many, or leave the size out.

j_gene: TRBJ2-7; v_gene: TRBV6-5; abundance: .; d_gene: .; CDR3aa: CASSIGSSYEQYF; CDR3nt: TGTGCCAGCAGTATAGGGAGCTCCTACGAGCAGTACTTC
j_gene: TRBJ2-7; v_gene: TRBV6-1; abundance: .; d_gene: .; CDR3aa: CASSRASNEQYF; CDR3nt: TGTGCCAGCTCCCGCGCGAGTAACGAGCAGTACTTC
j_gene: TRBJ2-1; v_gene: TRBV6-1; abundance: .; d_gene: .; CDR3aa: CASTLWVGGYNEQFF; CDR3nt: TGTGCCAGCACCCTTTGGGTGGGGGGCTACAATGAGCAGTTCTTC
j_gene: TRBJ1-2; v_gene: TRBV6-5; abundance: .; d_gene: TRBD1; CDR3aa: CASSYDRDGGYTF; CDR3nt: TGTGCCAGCAGTTACGACAGGGATGGCGGCTACACCTTC
j_gene: TRBJ1-2; v_gene: TRBV6-5; abundance: few; d_gene: TRBD1; CDR3aa: CASRRGQGAGYGYTF; CDR3nt: TGTGCCAGCAGAAGGGGACAGGGGGCAGGATATGGCTACACCTTC
j_gene: TRBJ2-7; v_gene: TRBV19; abundance: .; d_gene: TRBD1; CDR3aa: CASSRQGPGEQYF; CDR3nt: TGTGCCAGTAGCAGACAGGGGCCGGGCGAGCAGTACTTC
j_gene: TRBJ2-2; v_gene: TRBV10-3; abundance: .; d_gene: TRBD1; CDR3aa: CAISETGGNTGELFF; CDR3nt: TGTGCCATCAGTGAGACAGGGGGCAACACCGGGGAGCTGTTTTTT
j_gene: TRBJ2-6; v_gene: TRBV28; abundance: .; d_gene: .; CDR3aa: CASRFGGGQGRGSGANVLTF; CDR3nt: TGTGCCAGCAGATTCGGAGGGGGGCAGGGAAGAGGCTCTGGGGCCAACGTCCTGACTTTC
j_gene: TRBJ2-2; v_gene: TRBV5-4; abundance: .; d_gene: TRBD1; CDR3aa: CASSHKRQGVTGELFF; CDR3nt: TGTGCCAGCAGCCATAAACGACAGGGGGTCACCGGGGAGCTGTTTTTT
j_gene: TRBJ1-1; v_gene: TRBV6-5; abundance: .; d_gene: TRBD1; CDR3aa: CASREGQARAEAFF; CDR3nt: TGTGCCAGCAGGGAGGGACAGGCGAGGGCTGAAGCTTTCTTT
j_gene: TRBJ1-2; v_gene: TRBV25-1; abundance: few; d_gene: TRBD1; CDR3aa: CASSDSRTGEVYGYTF; CDR3nt: TGTGCCAGCAGTGATAGTCGGACAGGGGAGGTCTATGGCTACACCTTC
j_gene: TRBJ2-5; v_gene: TRBV19; abundance: .; d_gene: .; CDR3aa: CASSQPRALNQETQYF; CDR3nt: TGTGCCAGTAGTCAACCCCGGGCCCTAAATCAAGAGACCCAGTACTTC
j_gene: TRBJ1-1; v_gene: TRBV6-4; abundance: .; d_gene: .; CDR3aa: CASRSGAVNTEAFF; CDR3nt: TGTGCCAGCAGATCAGGGGCGGTGAACACTGAAGCTTTCTTT
j_gene: TRBJ1-2; v_gene: TRBV27; abundance: .; d_gene: .; CDR3aa: CASSFGPGYGYTF; CDR3nt: TGTGCCAGCAGTTTTGGACCGGGGTATGGCTACACCTTC
j_gene: TRBJ2-7; v_gene: TRBV11-2; abundance: .; d_gene: TRBD1; CDR3aa: CASSLGQGGVEQYF; CDR3nt: TGTGCCAGCAGCCTTGGACAGGGCGGGGTCGAGCAGTACTTC
j_gene: TRBJ1-4; v_gene: TRBV7-6; abundance: .; d_gene: .; CDR3aa: CASSPGGYNEKLFF; CDR3nt: TGTGCCAGCAGCCCCGGGGGCTATAATGAAAAACTGTTTTTT
j_gene: TRBJ2-6; v_gene: TRBV28; abundance: .; d_gene: .; CDR3aa: CASRNSGANVLTF; CDR3nt: TGTGCCAGCAGAAACTCTGGGGCCAACGTCCTGACTTTC
j_gene: TRBJ1-4; v_gene: TRBV19; abundance: once; d_gene: TRBD1; CDR3aa: CASSINPGQGLEKLFF; CDR3nt: TGTGCCAGTAGTATTAACCCGGGACAGGGGCTTGAAAAACTGTTTTTT
j_gene: TRBJ1-4; v_gene: TRBV19; abundance: once; d_gene: TRBD1; CDR3aa: CASSPGAGGDEKLFF; CDR3nt: TGTGCCAGTAGTCCTGGAGCAGGGGGCGATGAAAAACTGTTTTTT
j_gene: TRBJ2-5; v_gene: TRBV11-2; abundance: .; d_gene: .; CDR3aa: CASSFAVGAEWETQYF; CDR3nt: TGTGCCAGCAGCTTTGCGGTAGGGGCCGAGTGGGAGACCCAGTACTTC
j_gene: TRBJ1-2; v_gene: TRBV28; abundance: .; d_gene: .; CDR3aa: CASSSQGPYGYTF; CDR3nt: TGTGCCAGCAGTTCCCAGGGTCCCTATGGCTACACCTTC
j_gene: TRBJ2-7; v_gene: TRBV5-1; abundance: .; d_gene: .; CDR3aa: CASSLGQSYEQYF; CDR3nt: TGCGCCAGCAGCCTGGGACAATCCTACGAGCAGTACTTC
j_gene: TRBJ2-2; v_gene: TRBV18; abundance: .; d_gene: .; CDR3aa: CASSPTTGANTGELFF; CDR3nt: TGTGCCAGCTCACCGACGACAGGAGCGAACACCGGGGAGCTGTTTTTT
j_gene: TRBJ2-1; v_gene: TRBV18; abundance: .; d_gene: TRBD2; CDR3aa: CASSPLSGRASEQFF; CDR3nt: TGTGCCAGCTCACCACTCAGCGGGAGGGCCTCTGAGCAGTTCTTC
j_gene: TRBJ2-7; v_gene: TRBV5-6; abundance: .; d_gene: TRBD1; CDR3aa: CASSVWSPDRVRVDEQYF; CDR3nt: TGTGCCAGCAGCGTCTGGTCCCCCGACAGGGTACGTGTTGACGAGCAGTACTTC
j_gene: TRBJ1-2; v_gene: TRBV5-1; abundance: .; d_gene: .; CDR3aa: CASSLPLSNYGYTF; CDR3nt: TGCGCCAGCAGCTTGCCCCTAAGTAACTATGGCTACACCTTC
j_gene: TRBJ1-4; v_gene: TRBV28; abundance: .; d_gene: TRBD1; CDR3aa: CASSTGTGEKLFF; CDR3nt: TGTGCCAGCAGTACCGGGACAGGTGAAAAACTGTTTTTT
j_gene: TRBJ1-5; v_gene: TRBV28; abundance: .; d_gene: .; CDR3aa: CASSFGRYSNQPQHF; CDR3nt: TGTGCCAGCAGTTTTGGGAGATATAGCAATCAGCCCCAGCATTTT
j_gene: TRBJ2-5; v_gene: TRBV12-2; abundance: .; d_gene: .; CDR3aa: CASRLGTSGRPEETQYF; CDR3nt: TGTGCAAGTCGCTTAGGAACTAGCGGGAGGCCGGAGGAGACCCAGTACTTC
j_gene: TRBJ2-7; v_gene: TRBV2; abundance: .; d_gene: TRBD1; CDR3aa: CARSFGGQGGSEQYF; CDR3nt: TGTGCCAGATCTTTCGGGGGACAGGGCGGGTCCGAGCAGTACTTC
j_gene: TRBJ2-6; v_gene: TRBV5-1; abundance: few; d_gene: .; CDR3aa: CASSLGGRGANVLTF; CDR3nt: TGCGCCAGCAGCTTGGGTGGGAGAGGGGCCAACGTCCTGACTTTC
j_gene: TRBJ1-5; v_gene: TRBV15; abundance: few; d_gene: .; CDR3aa: CATSPGDSNQPQHF; CDR3nt: TGTGCCACCAGTCCCGGGGATAGCAATCAGCCCCAGCATTTT